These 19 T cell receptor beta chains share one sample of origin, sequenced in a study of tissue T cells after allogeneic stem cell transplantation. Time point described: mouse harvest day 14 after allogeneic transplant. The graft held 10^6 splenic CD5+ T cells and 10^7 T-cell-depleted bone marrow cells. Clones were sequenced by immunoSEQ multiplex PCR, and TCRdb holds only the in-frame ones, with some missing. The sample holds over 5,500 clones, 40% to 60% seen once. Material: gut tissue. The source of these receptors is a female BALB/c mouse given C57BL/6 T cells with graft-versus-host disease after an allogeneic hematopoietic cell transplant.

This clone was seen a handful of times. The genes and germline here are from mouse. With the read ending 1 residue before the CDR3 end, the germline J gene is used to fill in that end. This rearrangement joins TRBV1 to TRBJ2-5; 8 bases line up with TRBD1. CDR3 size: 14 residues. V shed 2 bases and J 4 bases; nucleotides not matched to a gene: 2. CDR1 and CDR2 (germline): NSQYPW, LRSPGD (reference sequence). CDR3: CTCSARDRKDTQYF. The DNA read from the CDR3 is TGCACCTGCAGTGCACGGGACAGGAAAGACACCCAGTAC.

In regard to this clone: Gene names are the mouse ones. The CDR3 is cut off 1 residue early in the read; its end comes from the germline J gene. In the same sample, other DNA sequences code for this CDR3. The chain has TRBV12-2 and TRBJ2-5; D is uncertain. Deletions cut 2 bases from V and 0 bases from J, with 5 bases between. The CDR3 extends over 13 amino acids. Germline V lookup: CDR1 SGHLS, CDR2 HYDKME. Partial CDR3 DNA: TGTGCCAGCTCTCGGCAGAACCAAGACACCCAGTAC. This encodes CASSRQNQDTQY. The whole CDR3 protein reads CASSRQNQDTQYF.

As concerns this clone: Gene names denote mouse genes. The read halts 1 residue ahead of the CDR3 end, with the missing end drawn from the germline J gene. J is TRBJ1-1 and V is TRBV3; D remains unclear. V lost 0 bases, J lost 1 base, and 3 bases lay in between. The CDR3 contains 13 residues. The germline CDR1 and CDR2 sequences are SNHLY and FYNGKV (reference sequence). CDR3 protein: CASSLARNTEVFF. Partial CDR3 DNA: TGTGCCAGCAGCTTAGCCAGAAACACAGAAGTCTTC.

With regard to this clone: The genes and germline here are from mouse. CDR3 residues: CASSDSNQDTQYF. The sequenced part of the CDR3 DNA is TGTGCCAGCTCTGACAGCAACCAAGACACCCAGTAC. This chain joins TRBV12-2 and TRBJ2-5; D may be TRBD1 (5 bases). The CDR3 extends 1 residue past the end of the read, so its final part is completed from the germline J gene. V gave up 3 bases and J gave up 0 bases, with 6 bases separating them. This CDR3 is built from 13 residues. CDR1 SGHLS and CDR2 HYDKME come from the germline V gene.

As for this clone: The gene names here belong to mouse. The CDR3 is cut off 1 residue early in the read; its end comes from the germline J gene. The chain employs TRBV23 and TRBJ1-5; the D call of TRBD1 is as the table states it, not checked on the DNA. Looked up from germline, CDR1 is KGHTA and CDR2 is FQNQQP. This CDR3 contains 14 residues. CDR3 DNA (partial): TGCTCCAGCAGTACAGGGAGGAACAACCAGGCTCCGCTT. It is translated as CSSSTGRNNQAPL. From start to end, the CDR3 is CSSSTGRNNQAPLF.

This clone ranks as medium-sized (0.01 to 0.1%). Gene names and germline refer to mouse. The CDR3 reads CASSPGTGGYEQYF. The sequenced part of the CDR3 DNA is TGTGCCAGCAGTCCCGGGACTGGGGGCTATGAACAGTAC. J is TRBJ2-7 and V is TRBV15; 11 bases fit TRBD2. The read gets to within 1 residue of the CDR3 end, and the germline J gene fills in the rest. CDR1 SGHND and CDR2 FRSKSL come from the germline V gene. V was clipped by 5 bases and J by 3 bases; unmatched bases: 3. The CDR3 has 14 residues.

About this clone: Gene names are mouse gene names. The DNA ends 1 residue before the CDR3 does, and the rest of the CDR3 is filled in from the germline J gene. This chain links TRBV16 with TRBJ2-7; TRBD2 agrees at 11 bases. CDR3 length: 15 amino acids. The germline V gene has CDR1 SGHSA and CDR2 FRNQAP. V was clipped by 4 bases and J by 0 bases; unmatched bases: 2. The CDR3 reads CASSWTGGTSYEQYF. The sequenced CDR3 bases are TGTGCAAGCAGCTGGACTGGGGGGACCTCCTATGAACAGTAC. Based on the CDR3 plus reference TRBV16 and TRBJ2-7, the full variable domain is NAGVIQTPRHKVTGKGQEATLWCEPISGHSAVFWYRQTIVQGLEFLTYFRNQAPIDDSGMPKERFSAQMPNQSHSTLKIQSTQPQDSAVYLCASSWTGGTSYEQYFGPGTRLTVL.

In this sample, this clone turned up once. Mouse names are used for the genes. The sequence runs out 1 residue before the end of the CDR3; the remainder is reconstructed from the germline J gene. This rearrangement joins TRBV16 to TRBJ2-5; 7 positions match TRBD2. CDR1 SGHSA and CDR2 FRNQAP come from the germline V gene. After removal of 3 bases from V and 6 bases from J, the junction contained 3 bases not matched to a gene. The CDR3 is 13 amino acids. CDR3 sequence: CASSFGGRDTQYF. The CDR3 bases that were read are TGTGCAAGCAGCTTTGGGGGGAGGGACACCCAGTAC.

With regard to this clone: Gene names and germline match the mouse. The CDR3 reads CASSPGQSNERLFF. The sequenced CDR3 bases are TGTGCCAGCAGCCCGGGACAATCCAACGAAAGATTATTT. The chain couples TRBV3 to TRBJ1-4; TRBD1 is a possible D gene (6 bases). From the germline J gene comes the end of the CDR3, since the read stops 1 residue before it. Between the trimmed V and J ends, which lost 5 bases and 2 bases, there was a span of 9 bases. Germline-derived CDR1 and CDR2 are SNHLY and FYNGKV (reference sequence). The CDR3 is made up of 14 amino acids.

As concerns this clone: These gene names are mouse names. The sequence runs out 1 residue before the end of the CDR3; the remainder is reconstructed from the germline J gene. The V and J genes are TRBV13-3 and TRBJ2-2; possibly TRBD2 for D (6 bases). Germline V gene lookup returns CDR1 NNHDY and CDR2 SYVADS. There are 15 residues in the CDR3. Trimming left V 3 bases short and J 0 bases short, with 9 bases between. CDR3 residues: CASSAGVANTGQLYF. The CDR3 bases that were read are TGTGCCAGCAGTGCTGGGGTGGCAAACACCGGGCAGCTCTAC.

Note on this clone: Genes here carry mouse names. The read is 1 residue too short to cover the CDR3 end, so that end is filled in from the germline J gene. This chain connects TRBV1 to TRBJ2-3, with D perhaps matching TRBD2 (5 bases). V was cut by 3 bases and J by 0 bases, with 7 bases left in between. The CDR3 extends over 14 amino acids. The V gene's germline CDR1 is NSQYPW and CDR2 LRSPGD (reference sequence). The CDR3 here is CTCSAMGSAETLYF. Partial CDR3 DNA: TGCACCTGCAGTGCCATGGGGAGTGCAGAAACGCTGTAT.

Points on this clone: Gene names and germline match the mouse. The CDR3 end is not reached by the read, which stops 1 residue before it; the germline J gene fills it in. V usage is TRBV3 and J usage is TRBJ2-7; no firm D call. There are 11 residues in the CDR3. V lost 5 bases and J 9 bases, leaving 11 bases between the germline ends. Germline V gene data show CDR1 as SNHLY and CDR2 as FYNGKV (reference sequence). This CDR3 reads CASSPGGRQYF. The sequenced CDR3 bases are TGTGCCAGCAGCCCGGGCGGGAGACAGTAC. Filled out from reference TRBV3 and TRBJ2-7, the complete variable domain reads GPKVLQIPSHQIIDMGQMVTLNCDPVSNHLYFYWYKQILGQQMEFLVNFYNGKVMEKSKLFKDQFSVERPDGSYFTLKIQPTALEDSAVYFCASSPGGRQYFGPGTRLTVL.

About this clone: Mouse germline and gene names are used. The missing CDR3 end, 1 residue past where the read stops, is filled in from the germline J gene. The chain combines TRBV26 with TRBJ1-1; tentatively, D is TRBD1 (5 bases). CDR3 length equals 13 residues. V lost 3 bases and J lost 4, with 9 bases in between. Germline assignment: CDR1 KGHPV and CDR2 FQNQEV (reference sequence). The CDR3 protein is CASSLQVTTEVFF. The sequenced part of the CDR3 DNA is TGTGCCAGCAGTCTACAGGTAACCACAGAAGTCTTC. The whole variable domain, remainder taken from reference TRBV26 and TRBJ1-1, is NSKVIQTPRYLVKGQGQKAKMRCIPEKGHPVVFWYQQNKNNEFKFLINFQNQEVLQQIDMTEKRFSAECPSNSPCSLEIQSSEAGDSALYLCASSLQVTTEVFFGKGTRLTVV.

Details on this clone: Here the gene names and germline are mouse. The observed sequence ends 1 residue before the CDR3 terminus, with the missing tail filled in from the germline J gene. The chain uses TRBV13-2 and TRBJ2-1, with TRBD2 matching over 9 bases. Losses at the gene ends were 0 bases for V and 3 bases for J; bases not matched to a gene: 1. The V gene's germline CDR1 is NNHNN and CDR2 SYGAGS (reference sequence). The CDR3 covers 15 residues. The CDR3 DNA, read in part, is TGTGCCAGCGGTGATGGACTGGGGGCCTATGCTGAGCAGTTC. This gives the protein CASGDGLGAYAEQF. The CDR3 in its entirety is CASGDGLGAYAEQFF.

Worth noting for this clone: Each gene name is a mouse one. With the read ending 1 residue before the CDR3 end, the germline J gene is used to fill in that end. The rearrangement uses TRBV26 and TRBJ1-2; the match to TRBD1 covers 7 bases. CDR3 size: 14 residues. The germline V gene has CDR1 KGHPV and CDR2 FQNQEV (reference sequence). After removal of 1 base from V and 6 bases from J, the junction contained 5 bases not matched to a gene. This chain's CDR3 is CASSLFTGVPDYTF. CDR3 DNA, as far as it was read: TGTGCCAGCAGTCTGTTTACAGGGGTTCCCGACTACACC. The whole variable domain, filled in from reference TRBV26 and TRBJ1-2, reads NSKVIQTPRYLVKGQGQKAKMRCIPEKGHPVVFWYQQNKNNEFKFLINFQNQEVLQQIDMTEKRFSAECPSNSPCSLEIQSSEAGDSALYLCASSLFTGVPDYTFGSGTRLLVI.

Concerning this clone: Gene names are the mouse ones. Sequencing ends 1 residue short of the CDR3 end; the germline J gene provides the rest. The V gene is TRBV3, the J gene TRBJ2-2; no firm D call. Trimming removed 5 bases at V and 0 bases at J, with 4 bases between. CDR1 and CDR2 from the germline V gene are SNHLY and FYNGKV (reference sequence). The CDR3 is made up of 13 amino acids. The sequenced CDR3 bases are TGTGCCAGCAGCCCCGCAAACACCGGGCAGCTCTAC. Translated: CASSPANTGQLY. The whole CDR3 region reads CASSPANTGQLYF.

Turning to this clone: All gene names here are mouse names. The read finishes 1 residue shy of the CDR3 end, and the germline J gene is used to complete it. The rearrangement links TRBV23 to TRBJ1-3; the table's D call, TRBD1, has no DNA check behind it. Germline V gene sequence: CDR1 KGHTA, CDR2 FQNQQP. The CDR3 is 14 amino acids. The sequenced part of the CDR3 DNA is TGCTCCAGCAGCCATGACAGTTCTGGAAATACGCTCTAT. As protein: CSSSHDSSGNTLY. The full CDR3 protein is CSSSHDSSGNTLYF.

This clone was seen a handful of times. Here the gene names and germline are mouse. This chain's CDR3 is CASSPPAPLF. CDR3 DNA, as far as it was read: TGTGCAAGCAGCCCCCCGGCTCCGCTT. V usage is TRBV16 and J usage is TRBJ1-5, with D unclear. The read terminates 1 residue ahead of where the CDR3 ends, so the germline J gene completes it. CDR1 is SGHSA and CDR2 is FRNQAP in the germline V gene. There are 10 residues in the CDR3. V was pared by 5 bases and J by 9 bases, with 5 bases between.

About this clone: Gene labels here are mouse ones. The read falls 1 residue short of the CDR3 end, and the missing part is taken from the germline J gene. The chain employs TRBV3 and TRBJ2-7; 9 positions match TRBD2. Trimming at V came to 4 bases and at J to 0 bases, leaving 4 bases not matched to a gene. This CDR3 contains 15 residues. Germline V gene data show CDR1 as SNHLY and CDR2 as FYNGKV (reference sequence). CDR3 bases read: TGTGCCAGCAGCTCACTGGGGGGCCTCTCCTATGAACAGTAC. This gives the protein CASSSLGGLSYEQY. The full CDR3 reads CASSSLGGLSYEQYF.